This T cell receptor (beta chain) was observed in a study of neurological immune-mediated disorders. 2 million unsorted PBMCs were stored in RNAlater at -80 °C before RNA extraction. 5'RACE employing 10-nucleotide random UMIs yielded the cDNA. One entry per CDR3 protein results from TCRdb running MiXCR on the 5' RACE reads. The sample contains about 79,000 distinct CDR3 sequences, 13% to 15% of which appear only once. The length of the CDR3 is 14 residues. Germline CDR1 and CDR2: SGHTA and FQGNSA. V lost 5 bases and J lost 6; bases outside the gene matches: 8. This clonotype was recorded many times. The clonotype originates from a woman aged 45-65 years in good health. Material for sequencing was PBMCs. The rearrangement joins TRBV7-2 to TRBJ2-5; 8 nucleotides line up with TRBD1. CDR3 residues: CASSTGQGAKTQYF. The CDR3, as DNA: TGTGCCAGCAGCACCGGACAGGGAGCGAAGACCCAGTACTTC.